A single sample gave rise to the 27 T cell receptor beta chains below, sequenced in a study of blood T cell repertoires in COVID-19. Clones were sequenced by immunoSEQ multiplex PCR, and TCRdb holds only the in-frame ones, with some missing. Here the sample spans over 95,000 clones, about 85% being singletons. Input material: peripheral blood. The receptor source for this set is a middle-aged man with acute or convalescent COVID-19.

This clone occurred once. The V gene is TRBV12-5, the J gene TRBJ2-3, with D unresolved. The V and J ends lost 2 bases and 4 bases respectively, with 7 bases between them. The CDR3 totals 13 residues. Looked up from germline, CDR1 is LGHNT and CDR2 is FRNRAP. CDR3 bases: TGTGCTAGTGGTTTGCTCCGGGCAGATACGCAGTATTTT. Protein: CASGLLRADTQYF. Combining the CDR3 with reference TRBV12-5 and TRBJ2-3 gives the whole variable domain DARVTQTPRHKVTEMGQEVTMRCQPILGHNTVFWYRQTMMQGLELLAYFRNRAPLDDSGMPKDRFSAEMPDATLATLKIQPSEPRDSAVYFCASGLLRADTQYFGPGTRLTVL.

V is TRBV13 and J is TRBJ2-7; D remains ambiguous. The CDR3 runs 14 residues. Germline values: CDR1 PRHDT, CDR2 FYEKMQ (reference sequence). The ends were cut back, 5 bases at V and 0 bases at J, with 11 bases in the middle. The CDR3 region is CASSKTAVSYEQYF. Here the CDR3 DNA reads TGTGCCAGCAGCAAGACGGCGGTCTCCTACGAGCAGTACTTC.

V is TRBV21-1 and J is TRBJ2-2; the tabulated D call, TRBD1, remains unverified against the DNA. TRBV21-1 corresponds to a pseudogene. The CDR3 contains 18 residues. The CDR3 loop reads CASTRMGPGGKNTGELFF. The CDR3 nucleotides read TGTGCCAGCACCAGAATGGGGCCGGGCGGTAAAAACACCGGGGAGCTGTTTTTT.

The chain joins TRBV6-5 to TRBJ2-1; 12 nucleotides align to TRBD2. The V and J ends lost 0 bases and 4 bases, in that order; junction bases with no gene match: 1. CDR1 is MNHEY, CDR2 SVGAGI, per germline. This CDR3 has 16 residues. The CDR3 coding sequence is TGTGCCAGCAGTTACTCCCTAGCGGGGGGGTACAATGAGCAGTTCTTC. Its protein is CASSYSLAGGYNEQFF.

Concerning this clone: The DNA is left out, because the CDR3 cannot be placed on it with certainty; the CDR3 is given as TCRdb lists it. The rearrangement uses TRBV6-5 and TRBJ1-5. Looked up from germline, CDR1 is MNHEY and CDR2 is SVGAGI. The CDR3 is made up of 15 amino acids, end residues included. CDR3 in amino acids: CASSSSRGAGQPQHF.

The CDR3 bases are TGCGCCAGCAGCTTGGTACCTGACAGGGGTAATTCACCCCTCCACTTT. It yields the protein CASSLVPDRGNSPLHF. The V call is TRBV5-1, the J call TRBJ1-6; the match to TRBD1 covers 8 bases. V lost 0 bases, J lost 6 bases, and 5 bases stayed unmatched. CDR1 and CDR2 from the germline V gene are SGHRS and YFSETQ. This CDR3 comprises 16 residues. Full variable domain (rest looked up from reference TRBV5-1 and TRBJ1-6): KAGVTQTPRYLIKTRGQQVTLSCSPISGHRSVSWYQQTPGQGLQFLFEYFSETQRNKGNFPGRFSGRQFSNSRSEMNVSTLELGDSALYLCASSLVPDRGNSPLHFGNGTRLTVT.

The genes are TRBV23-1 and TRBJ1-5; 8 bases agree with TRBD1. TRBV23-1 is an open reading frame, and its role is uncertain. The ends lost 6 bases at V and 6 bases at J; junction bases unmatched: 4. CDR3 size: 13 residues. The CDR3 DNA sequence: TGCGCCAGCAGAGCAGGGGGCGCTCAGCCCCAGCATTTT. It specifies CASRAGGAQPQHF.

The CDR3 sequence is CASSPGTGSGYTF. CDR3 DNA sequence: TGTGCCAGCAGCCCCGGGACAGGGTCGGGCTACACCTTC. This rearrangement joins TRBV7-2 to TRBJ1-2, with 9 positions matching TRBD1. This CDR3 comprises 13 residues. The germline gives CDR1 SGHTA, CDR2 FQGNSA. With V trimmed by 5 bases and J by 8 bases, 6 bases remained unmatched.

The rearrangement links TRBV7-6 to TRBJ1-5, with a tentative D call TRBD1 (5 bases). The CDR3 loop spans 15 amino acids. The ends were cut back, 5 bases at V and 0 bases at J, with 11 bases in the middle. Germline lookup yields CDR1 SGHVS and CDR2 FNYEAQ. The CDR3 reads CASSPGRGSNQPQHF. The CDR3 DNA follows: TGTGCCAGCAGCCCAGGGAGGGGTAGCAATCAGCCCCAGCATTTT.

This chain links TRBV7-9 with TRBJ1-1; D remains unclear. CDR3 length: 15 amino acids. Trimming shortened V by 1 base and J by 0 bases, and 9 bases separated the two germline ends. CDR1 is SEHNR and CDR2 is FQNEAQ in the germline V gene (reference sequence). The CDR3 sequence: CASSLDRFMNTEAFF. In nucleotides, the CDR3 is TGTGCCAGCAGCTTAGACCGGTTCATGAACACTGAAGCTTTCTTT.

The rearrangement links TRBV24-1 to TRBJ2-3; 10 bases agree with TRBD2. Germline V lookup: CDR1 KGHDR, CDR2 SFDVKD. The V segment lost 3 bases and the J segment 2 bases; nucleotides outside the gene matches: 4. The CDR3 spans 16 residues. The CDR3 coding sequence is TGTGCCACCAGTGATCAAGCGGGGGGGAACACAGATACGCAGTATTTT. Translation: CATSDQAGGNTDTQYF.

This chain links TRBV5-1 with TRBJ1-1; D gene unclear. Trimming removed 2 bases from V and 4 bases from J, with 12 bases in between. The CDR3 extends over 14 amino acids. Germline V gives CDR1 SGHRS, CDR2 YFSETQ. CDR3 sequence: CASSLEGVGTEAFF. Here the CDR3 DNA reads TGCGCCAGCAGCTTAGAGGGAGTTGGCACTGAAGCTTTCTTT.

The chain recombines TRBV13 with TRBJ2-7; 9 bases fit TRBD1. This CDR3 is 18 amino acids long. Per germline, CDR1 PRHDT and CDR2 FYEKMQ (reference sequence). With 4 bases clipped from V and 0 bases from J, the junction kept 13 bases outside the gene matches. CDR3 bases: TGTGCCAGCAGCTCAGAGGGAACAGGGGGCGGGGGCTCCTACGAGCAGTACTTC. Its protein product is CASSSEGTGGGGSYEQYF.

The rearrangement uses TRBV11-2 and TRBJ2-3; 7 bases fit TRBD1. CDR1 and CDR2 (germline): SGHAT, FQNNGV. With 5 bases clipped from V and 2 bases from J, the junction kept 10 bases outside the gene matches. CDR3 length: 16 residues. CDR3 region: CASSAGTGVYTDTQYF. CDR3 nucleotides: TGTGCCAGCAGCGCGGGTACAGGGGTGTACACAGATACGCAGTATTTT.

This rearrangement joins TRBV1 to TRBJ1-4; the DNA was not used to check the table's D call, TRBD1. TRBV1 is annotated as a pseudogene. There are 19 residues in the CDR3. The CDR3 sequence is CTSSQDEIQGPGIGEKLFF. The CDR3 nucleotides are TGCACCAGCAGCCAAGACGAAATACAGGGACCTGGAATAGGAGAAAAACTGTTTTTT.

This clone was counted only a few times. V gene TRBV19 combines with J gene TRBJ1-4; possibly TRBD1 for D (5 bases). The length of the CDR3 is 15 residues. CDR1 is LNHDA and CDR2 is SQIVND in the germline V gene (reference sequence). Trimming took off 2 bases at V and 1 base at J, with 8 bases between the two ends. CDR3 loop: CASSINQGTNEKLFF. DNA for the CDR3: TGTGCCAGTAGTATAAACCAGGGAACTAATGAAAAACTGTTTTTT.

The chain joins TRBV18 to TRBJ1-1; D is unresolved. Trimming left V 3 bases short and J 8 bases short, with 10 bases between. CDR1 and CDR2 from the germline V gene are KGHSH and LQKENI. This CDR3 region has 12 residues. The CDR3 nucleotides are TGTGCCAGCTCACCGATAACGGAGGAAGCTTTCTTT. This encodes CASSPITEEAFF.

This clone was counted once. V and J are TRBV6-4 and TRBJ2-3; possibly TRBD2 for D (6 bases). The V end lost 6 bases, the J end lost 4 bases, and 11 bases lay between the germline ends. The CDR3 has 13 amino acids. Germline V lookup: CDR1 MRHNA, CDR2 SNTAGT. The CDR3 DNA reads as TGTGCCAGCAGCACGGGGGTCGCAGATACGCAGTATTTT. Protein: CASSTGVADTQYF.

The chain links TRBV19 to TRBJ2-2; 7 nucleotides match TRBD2. The CDR3 length is 14 residues. Germline-derived CDR1 and CDR2 are LNHDA and SQIVND (reference sequence). Losses at the gene ends were 3 bases for V and 6 bases for J; bases not matched to a gene: 4. In nucleotides, the CDR3 is TGTGCCAGTAGTATTTGGGAGGGCGCCGGGGAGCTGTTTTTT. Translated: CASSIWEGAGELFF.

This chain uses TRBV11-1 with TRBJ1-2, with no clear D. Trimming removed 5 bases from V and 4 bases from J, with 14 bases in between. The V gene's germline CDR1 is SGHAT and CDR2 FQDESV (reference sequence). CDR3 size: 14 residues. CDR3: CASSASRSGYGYTF. Here the CDR3 DNA reads TGTGCCAGCAGCGCTTCGCGAAGCGGCTATGGCTACACCTTC.

CDR3 nucleotides: TGCAGCGTTGAAGAGGGACTAGCGGGCCTGGGGGAGCAGTACTTC. Translation gives CSVEEGLAGLGEQYF. This chain uses TRBV29-1 with TRBJ2-7, with TRBD2 matching over 12 bases. CDR1 SQVTM and CDR2 ANQGSEA come from the germline V gene. J lost 7 bases, V lost 0 bases, and 7 bases had no gene match. The CDR3 covers 15 residues.

The gene calls are TRBV7-8 and TRBJ1-2; D unclear. The CDR3 is 14 amino acids. Trimming stripped 5 bases from V and 4 bases from J, with 14 bases between. From germline, CDR1 is SGHVS and CDR2 FQNEAQ. In nucleotides, the CDR3 is TGTGCCAGCAGCACCCGACCGGGAGGCTATGGCTACACCTTC. As protein: CASSTRPGGYGYTF. Filled out from reference TRBV7-8 and TRBJ1-2, the complete variable domain reads GAGVSQSPRYKVAKRGQDVALRCDPISGHVSLFWYQQALGQGPEFLTYFQNEAQLDKSGLPSDRFFAERPEGSVSTLKIQRTQQEDSAVYLCASSTRPGGYGYTFGSGTRLTVV.

This sequence joins TRBV30 and TRBJ1-4; possibly TRBD1 for D (5 bases). Germline assignment: CDR1 GTSNPN and CDR2 SVGIG (reference sequence). This CDR3 has 14 residues. The ends were cut back, 0 bases at V and 4 bases at J, with 9 bases in the middle. The DNA of the CDR3 is TGTGCCTGGAGTGTGGGGGGAAATAATGAAAAACTGTTTTTT. Residues: CAWSVGGNNEKLFF.

The rearrangement uses TRBV4-1 and TRBJ1-6; TRBD1 agrees at 9 bases. Germline V gives CDR1 MGHRA, CDR2 YSYEKL. V gave up 3 bases and J gave up 8 bases; unmatched junction bases: 8. This CDR3 is built from 16 residues. CDR3 region: CASSQQIGTGHSPLHF. CDR3 DNA: TGCGCCAGCAGCCAGCAGATAGGGACAGGGCATTCACCCCTCCACTTT.

This clone appeared a single time. This chain connects TRBV19 to TRBJ2-1; a possible D gene is TRBD2 (6 bases). The CDR3 totals 14 residues. The V gene lost 3 bases and the J gene lost 5 bases, with 11 bases spanning the gap. Germline V gene sequence: CDR1 LNHDA, CDR2 SQIVND (reference sequence). The CDR3 DNA sequence: TGTGCCAGTAGTATGGGACTTTCTCACAATGAGCAGTTCTTC. This sequence encodes CASSMGLSHNEQFF.

This chain links TRBV4-2 with TRBJ2-7; the D gene is possibly TRBD2 (5 bases). With 0 bases removed from V and 2 bases from J, the gap between germline ends came to 8 bases. This CDR3 spans 14 amino acids. Germline V lookup: CDR1 LGHNA, CDR2 YNFKEQ. CDR3 nucleotide sequence: TGTGCCAGCAGCCAAGAAGGCGGGCCCTACGAGCAGTACTTC. Its translation is CASSQEGGPYEQYF.

J is TRBJ1-4 and V is TRBV15; the match to TRBD1 covers 11 bases. CDR1 and CDR2 (germline): LNHNV, YYDKDF (reference sequence). The V segment lost 0 bases and the J segment 6 bases; nucleotides outside the gene matches: 3. The CDR3 has 16 amino acids. The CDR3: CATSRDWTGGYEKLFF. The CDR3, as DNA: TGTGCCACCAGCAGAGATTGGACAGGGGGCTATGAAAAACTGTTTTTT.